A single sample gave rise to the 5 T cell receptor beta chains below, sequenced in a study of tumor-infiltrating lymphocytes in primary liver carcinoma. The input was approximately 0.45 ug total RNA; TCR beta cDNA was made from it with a constant-region primer. Each TCR beta library was derived from three nested multiplex PCR rounds that employed slightly modified ARM-PCR. A C-beta reverse primer was combined with TRBV1-TRBV30 forward primers in the first two PCR rounds, and each round had 9 to 10 cycles. A single record per CDR3 protein comes from TCRdb applying MiXCR to the multiplex PCR reads. The data contain about 200,000 distinct CDR3 sequences, roughly two thirds of them singletons. They got blood RNA out of unsorted whole blood and also pulled out germline DNA. Sequencing was done on a sample of peripheral blood. The receptors shown here come from a woman aged 55-75 years with primary liver carcinoma and hepatitis B virus infection.

Turning to this clonotype: The junction and the germline gene differ at one end; a read error may be behind it. The V gene is TRBV11-2, the J gene TRBJ2-1; no clear D gene. The V gene's germline CDR1 is SGHAT and CDR2 FQNNGV. This CDR3 contains 17 residues. The CDR3 spells CAISFTPLRRSYNAQFF. CDR3 sequence (DNA): TGTGCCATCAGCTTTACCCCACTGAGGAGATCCTACAATGCGCAGTTCTTC.

In this sample, this clonotype turned up a few times. The J gene is TRBJ1-2, the V gene TRBV7-9; TRBD1 agrees at 7 bases. Trimming removed 5 bases from V and 5 bases from J; junction bases left unmatched: 14. This CDR3 comprises 16 residues. CDR1 is SEHNR and CDR2 is FQNEAQ in the germline V gene (reference sequence). CDR3 region: CASSPPGQGGTYGYTF. The CDR3 nucleotides are TGTGCCAGCAGCCCGCCGGGTCAGGGGGGAACTTATGGCTACACCTTC.

A word on this clonotype: The junction departs from the called germline gene at one end, perhaps through a read error. The chain employs TRBV4-2 and TRBJ2-2; TRBD1 is a possible D gene (6 bases). The germline V gene has CDR1 LGHNA and CDR2 YNFKEQ. The CDR3 length is 15 residues. The CDR3 reads CASTQGGWDTEELFF. The DNA of the CDR3 is TGTGCCAGCACCCAAGGTGGCTGGGACACCGAGGAGCTGTTTTTT.

As regards this clonotype: A read error may account for a junction end that differs from germline. V gene TRBV11-2 combines with J gene TRBJ2-5, with a weak D call TRBD2 (6 bases). Germline V lookup: CDR1 SGHAT, CDR2 FQNNGV. The CDR3 loop spans 16 amino acids. CDR3 bases: TGTACCAGCAACCTGGGACTGGCGGGTTCCCAAGAGACCCAGTACTTC. It translates to CTSNLGLAGSQETQYF.

To note about this clonotype: A junction boundary mismatches the germline segment, possibly from a read error. The V call is TRBV11-3, the J call TRBJ1-1; D is possibly TRBD1 (5 bases). Germline V gene data show CDR1 as SGHNT and CDR2 as YENEEA. The CDR3 length is 14 residues. CDR3 DNA: TGTGCCTGCAGCTTATTTGACAGTAACACTGAAGCTTTCTTT. Protein sequence: CACSLFDSNTEAFF.